This passage covers 6 T cell receptor beta chains from one sample sequenced in a study of CD8 T cells in Susac syndrome. Roughly 0.45 to 1 ug RNA was reverse transcribed with random hexamers. MiXCR, applied by TCRdb to the immunoSEQ multiplex PCR reads, yields one record per CDR3 protein. The sample has approximately 210,000 distinct CDR3 sequences, about 94% seen once; the top ten hold about 0.15%. Sequenced sample: CD4+ T cells from PBMCs. These receptors were taken from a human donor with Susac syndrome.

J is TRBJ2-4 and V is TRBV27; TRBD1 might be the D (6 bases). This CDR3 contains 12 residues. V was clipped by 6 bases and J by 4 bases, with 7 bases between them. Germline V gene lookup returns CDR1 MNHEY and CDR2 SMNVEV (reference sequence). In DNA form, the CDR3 reads TGTGCCAGCAGAACAGGGAAAAACATTCAGTACTTC. It encodes CASRTGKNIQYF.

The V and J genes are TRBV28 and TRBJ1-1; no reliable D call. Trimming left V 9 bases short and J 1 base short, with 9 bases between. Germline CDR1 and CDR2: MDHEN and SYDVKM. CDR3 length equals 12 residues. The CDR3 loop reads CASQTGNTEAFF. As DNA, the CDR3 is TGTGCCAGTCAGACGGGGAACACTGAAGCTTTCTTT.

The CDR3 DNA is TGCGCCAGCAGCCCTCGGACTAGCGGGGCCACCTACAATGAGCAGTTCTTC. It encodes CASSPRTSGATYNEQFF. The genes are TRBV4-3 and TRBJ2-1, with 12 bases that match TRBD2. This CDR3 comprises 17 residues. The germline CDR1 and CDR2 sequences are LGHNA and YSLEER. V dropped 4 bases and J dropped 2; count of bases not matched to a gene: 6.

The chain uses TRBV6-5 and TRBJ2-1; possible D gene TRBD2, 7 bases. Trimming took off 4 bases at V and 6 bases at J, with 16 bases between the two ends. Germline lookup yields CDR1 MNHEY and CDR2 SVGAGI. CDR3 length equals 15 residues. Written as DNA, the CDR3 is TGTGCCAGCAGTTTACTGGCGGGGGCAGGCAATGAGCAGTTCTTC. Translation: CASSLLAGAGNEQFF.

The chain employs TRBV4-2 and TRBJ2-1, with D maybe TRBD2 (5 bases). Germline V gene sequence: CDR1 LGHNA, CDR2 YNFKEQ. This CDR3 contains 16 residues. The V end was cut by 1 base, the J end by 0 bases, with 10 bases between. The CDR3 DNA reads TGTGCCAGCAGCCAAGCGGGAAGTGGCTCCTACAATGAGCAGTTCTTC. Protein: CASSQAGSGSYNEQFF.

The CDR3 DNA reads as TGTGCCTGGAGTGCCTGGGGCGGGCGATGGGGCTACACCTTC. It specifies CAWSAWGGRWGYTF. The chain recombines TRBV30 with TRBJ1-2; tentative D call: TRBD1 (5 bases). With 1 base removed from V and 8 bases from J, the gap between germline ends came to 17 bases. This CDR3 has 14 residues. From germline, CDR1 is GTSNPN and CDR2 SVGIG (reference sequence).